One and the same sample provided the 5 T cell receptor beta chains below, sequenced in a study of blood T cell repertoires in COVID-19. The protocol was immunoSEQ multiplex PCR, while the TCRdb copy is restricted to in-frame clones and leaves out a portion. The sample contains about 80,000 clones, over 70% of which appear only once. Sequenced material: peripheral blood. The receptors derive from an elderly man with active or convalescent COVID-19.

In this sample, this clone turned up once. The chain is built from TRBV3-1 (or the pseudogene TRBV3-2) and TRBJ1-2, with D possibly being TRBD1 (6 bases). The length of the CDR3 is 14 residues. The germline V and J ends were trimmed by 4 bases and 0 bases, with 9 bases remaining between them. Germline V lookup: CDR1 LGHDT, CDR2 YNNKEL (reference sequence). Here the CDR3 reads CASSPRTANYGYTF. CDR3 coding DNA: TGTGCCAGCAGCCCCCGGACAGCTAACTATGGCTACACCTTC.

The chain is built from TRBV28 and TRBJ1-2; D gene unclear. CDR3 size: 13 residues. V lost 6 bases and J lost 2, with 10 bases in between. Per germline, CDR1 MDHEN and CDR2 SYDVKM. The CDR3 spells CASRVTENYGYTF. The CDR3 region has the DNA TGTGCCAGCAGAGTCACCGAGAACTATGGCTACACCTTC.

The V call is TRBV27, the J call TRBJ2-7, with 12 positions matching TRBD2. The germline V gene encodes CDR1 MNHEY and CDR2 SMNVEV (reference sequence). J gave up 5 bases and V 5 bases, and 7 bases lay outside the gene matches. CDR3 size: 15 residues. CDR3 coding DNA: TGTGCCAGCAGTAAGAGACTAGCGGGAGTTAACGAGCAGTACTTC. Amino acid sequence: CASSKRLAGVNEQYF.

V gene TRBV19 combines with J gene TRBJ2-3; maybe TRBD2 (5 bases). The CDR3 sequence is 16 residues long. The V gene's germline CDR1 is LNHDA and CDR2 SQIVND (reference sequence). Trimming stripped 7 bases from V and 1 base from J, with 18 bases between. CDR3 residues: CASTQGLLVGTDTQYF. In DNA, the CDR3 is TGTGCCAGTACCCAAGGACTGCTGGTCGGCACAGATACGCAGTATTTT.

This chain joins TRBV27 and TRBJ2-2, with 11 positions matching TRBD2. V lost 10 bases, J lost 4 bases, and 5 bases stayed unmatched. Germline CDR1 MNHEY, CDR2 SMNVEV (reference sequence). The CDR3 extends over 14 amino acids. In DNA form, the CDR3 reads TGTGCCACCAAGGGACTAGCGGCCACCGGGGAGCTGTTTTTT. Translating gives CATKGLAATGELFF.